Below, one T cell receptor beta chain is given with its context. The data were taken from a study of blood T cell repertoires in COVID-19. Germline-derived CDR1 and CDR2 are SQVTM and ANQGSEA. This CDR3 is built from 12 residues. After removal of 3 bases from V and 5 bases from J, the junction contained 2 bases not matched to a gene. Original handling: Quantification of nucleated cells was approximated via reference gene primer amplification. Only in-frame clones appear in the TCRdb table, and some are missing; sequencing was by immunoSEQ multiplex PCR. V and J calls plus clone size are reproduced from that table; the DNA served to infer D and trimming. Of 60,000 to 85,000 clones in the sample, 75% to 90% are singletons; the top ten hold over 15%.

The chain employs TRBV29-1 and TRBJ2-5, with 8 positions matching TRBD2. The TCR originated in a human donor in a cohort sampled during active COVID-19. The sample taken for sequencing was peripheral blood. The CDR3 region is CSVESGGETQYF. CDR3 DNA sequence: TGCAGCGTTGAGTCGGGAGGGGAGACCCAGTACTTC.